This is a list of T cell receptor beta chains from one sample in a study of cytomegalovirus exposure and HLA in healthy donors. TCRdb's copy holds only in-frame clones and misses some; the assay was immunoSEQ multiplex PCR. This table holds around 110,000 clones, over 60% found once. The specimen sequenced was PBMCs. All receptors derive from a man aged 30-40 years in good health and CMV-seropositive. CDR3s include the opening cysteine and the closing phenylalanine or tryptophan. D genes are given only for firm matches. Clone size is shown for a subset of rows, as once, few, many or a class of expanded clone.

-,TRBJ1-1,TRBD1,TRBV5-6,TGTGCCAGCAGCTTGCTGGACAGGGGTTCGGGCACTGAAGCTTTCTTT,CASSLLDRGSGTEAFF
-,TRBJ1-5,TRBD1,TRBV2,TGTGCCAGCAGTGAAGCCCGCGACAGGGGGAATCAGCCCCAGAATTTT,CASSEARDRGNQPQNF
-,TRBJ1-2,-,TRBV5-1,TGCGCCAGCAGCTTGGGACGTCAACGGACTCCGCTGGGCGGCTACACCTTC,CASSLGRQRTPLGGYTF
once,TRBJ2-1,TRBD2,TRBV28,TGTGCCAGCAGCCGTAGCGGGGGGGTGGATGAGCAGTTCTTC,CASSRSGGVDEQFF
-,TRBJ2-3,TRBD2,TRBV19,TGTGCCAGTAGTATTGCGGGGGGGAGGGGTACGCAGTATTTT,CASSIAGGRGTQYF
-,TRBJ2-2,-,TRBV29-1,TGCAGCGTTGACAGTAACACCGGGGAGCTGTTTTTT,CSVDSNTGELFF
-,TRBJ2-2,-,TRBV7-9,TGTGCCAGCAGCTCGGCGGGGTCGGCCGGGGAGCTGTTTTTT,CASSSAGSAGELFF
-,TRBJ2-7,-,TRBV12-5,TGTGCTAGTGGTTTGGCAGGGAGGGGGAATTGGGAGCAGTACTTC,CASGLAGRGNWEQYF
-,TRBJ1-5,-,TRBV6-1,TGTGCCAGCAGTGGGGAGCGGGACCTGGTTGAGCCCCAGCATTTT,CASSGERDLVEPQHF
-,TRBJ2-3,-,TRBV6-6,TGTGCCAGCAGGCCGGACTCCTCTAGCACAGATACGCAGTATTTT,CASRPDSSSTDTQYF
-,TRBJ1-1,TRBD1,TRBV5-1,TGCGCCAGCAGCCCTGACAGGGCAGAGTACACTGAAGCTTTCTTT,CASSPDRAEYTEAFF
-,TRBJ2-7,-,TRBV15,TGTGCCACCAGCAGAGATAGGACAATGGGTGAGCAGTACTTC,CATSRDRTMGEQYF
-,TRBJ2-7,-,TRBV21-1,TGTGCCAGCACCCGTGGGAGGCGTTTAGGGGCCATAAACTGGTTTTTTTACGAGCAGTACTTC,CASTRGRRLGAINWFFYEQYF
-,TRBJ2-5,TRBD1,TRBV7-2,TGTGCCAGCAGCCCCCACCCCGGGACAGGGGTGGGGGAGACCCAGTACTTC,CASSPHPGTGVGETQYF
-,TRBJ1-2,-,TRBV7-9,TGTGCCAGCAGCCCTGCCGAGACAAACTTCAACTATGGCTACACCTTC,CASSPAETNFNYGYTF
-,TRBJ1-4,TRBD1,TRBV6-6,TGTGCCAGCAGGGGACAGGGAGAAAAACTGTTTTTT,CASRGQGEKLFF
-,TRBJ2-5,-,TRBV5-1,TGCGCCAGCAGCTTGGACAGCACCCAAGAGACCCAGTACTTC,CASSLDSTQETQYF
-,TRBJ1-2,-,TRBV28,TGTGCCAGCAGTTTAATTTGGGGGGGCGTCGATGGCTACACCTTC,CASSLIWGGVDGYTF